At least ten counts were recorded for the clone carrying this T cell receptor beta chain. It is unclear where the CDR3 begins or ends on the DNA, so no DNA is shown, and the CDR3 is as TCRdb lists it. Both ends counted, the CDR3 spans 15 residues. These data belong to a study of T cell repertoires in cytomegalovirus infection. For the study at large: Public TCR beta signatures marked donors with CMV infection and the matching HLA.

TCRdb recomputed calls from the reads with MiXCR, one row per CDR3 protein. Found here are roughly 280,000 distinct CDR3 sequences, approximately 15% of them singletons; the top ten hold 8.8%. The sample consisted of PBMCs. The chain joins TRBV12-3 or TRBV12-4 to TRBJ1-6; the D call of TRBD1 is as the table states it, not checked on the DNA. The source is a human donor in good health (CMV status not recorded). Some clones in this sample may be carry-over from other donors' samples. CDR3: CASSFGAGDNSPLHF.